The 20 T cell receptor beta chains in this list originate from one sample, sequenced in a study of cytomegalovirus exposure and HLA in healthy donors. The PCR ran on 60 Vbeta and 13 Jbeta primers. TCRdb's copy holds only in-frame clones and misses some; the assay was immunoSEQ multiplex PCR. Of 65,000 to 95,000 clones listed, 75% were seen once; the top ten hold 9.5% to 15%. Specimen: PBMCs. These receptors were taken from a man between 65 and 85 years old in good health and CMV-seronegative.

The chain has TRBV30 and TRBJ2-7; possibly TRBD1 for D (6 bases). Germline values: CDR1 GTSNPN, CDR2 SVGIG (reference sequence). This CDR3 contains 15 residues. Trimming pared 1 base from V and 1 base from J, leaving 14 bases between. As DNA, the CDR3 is TGTGCCTGGAGTGCAGCACAGGGATTATCCTACGAGCAGTACTTC. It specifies CAWSAAQGLSYEQYF.

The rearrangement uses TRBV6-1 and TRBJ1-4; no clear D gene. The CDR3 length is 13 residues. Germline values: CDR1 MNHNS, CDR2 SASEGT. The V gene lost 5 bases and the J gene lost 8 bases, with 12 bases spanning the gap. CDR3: CASSFRTGEKLFF. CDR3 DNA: TGTGCCAGCAGTTTTCGGACGGGAGAAAAACTGTTTTTT.

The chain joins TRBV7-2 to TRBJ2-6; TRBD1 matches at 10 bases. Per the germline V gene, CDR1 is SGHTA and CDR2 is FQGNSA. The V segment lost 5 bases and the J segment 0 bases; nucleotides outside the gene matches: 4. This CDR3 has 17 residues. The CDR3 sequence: CASSPGQGRSGANVLTF. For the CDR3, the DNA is TGTGCCAGCAGCCCGGGACAGGGGCGCTCTGGGGCCAACGTCCTGACTTTC.

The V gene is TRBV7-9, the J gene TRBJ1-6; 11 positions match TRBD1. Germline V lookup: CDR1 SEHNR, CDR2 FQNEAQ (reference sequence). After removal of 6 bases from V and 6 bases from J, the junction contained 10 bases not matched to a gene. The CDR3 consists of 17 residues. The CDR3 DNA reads TGTGCCAGCAGTTCGGGACAGGGGGTCTCGTCTAATTCACCCCTCCACTTT. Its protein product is CASSSGQGVSSNSPLHF.

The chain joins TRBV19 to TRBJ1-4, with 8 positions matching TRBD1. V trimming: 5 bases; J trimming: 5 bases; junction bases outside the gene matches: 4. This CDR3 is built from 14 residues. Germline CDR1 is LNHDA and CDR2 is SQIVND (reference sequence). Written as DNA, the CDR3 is TGTGCCAGTAGTGTTGGACAGGGAAATGAAAAACTGTTTTTT. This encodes CASSVGQGNEKLFF.

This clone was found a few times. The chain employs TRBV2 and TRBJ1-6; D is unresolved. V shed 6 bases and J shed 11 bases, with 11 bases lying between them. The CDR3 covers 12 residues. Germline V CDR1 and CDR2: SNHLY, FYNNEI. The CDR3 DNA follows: TGTGCCAGCAGGGGCTTGGATCCACCCCTCCACTTT. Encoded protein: CASRGLDPPLHF.

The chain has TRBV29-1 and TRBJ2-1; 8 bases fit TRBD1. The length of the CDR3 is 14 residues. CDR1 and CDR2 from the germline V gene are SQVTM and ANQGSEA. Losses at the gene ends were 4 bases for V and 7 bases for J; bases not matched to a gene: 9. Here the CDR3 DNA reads TGCAGCGTTGGCACGATCAGGGGGCTAAATGAGCAGTTCTTC. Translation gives CSVGTIRGLNEQFF.

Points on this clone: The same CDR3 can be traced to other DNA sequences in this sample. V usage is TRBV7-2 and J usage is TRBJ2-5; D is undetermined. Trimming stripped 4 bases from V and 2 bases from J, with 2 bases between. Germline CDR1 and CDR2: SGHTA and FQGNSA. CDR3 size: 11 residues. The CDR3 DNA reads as TGTGCCAGCAGCTCGCAAGAGACCCAGTACTTC. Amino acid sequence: CASSSQETQYF.

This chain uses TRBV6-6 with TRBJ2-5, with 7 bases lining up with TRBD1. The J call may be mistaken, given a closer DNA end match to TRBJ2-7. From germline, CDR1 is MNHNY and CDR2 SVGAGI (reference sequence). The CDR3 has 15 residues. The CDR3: CASSYVRGGKDEQYF. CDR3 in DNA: TGTGCCAGCAGTTATGTACGAGGGGGCAAAGACGAGCAGTACTTC.

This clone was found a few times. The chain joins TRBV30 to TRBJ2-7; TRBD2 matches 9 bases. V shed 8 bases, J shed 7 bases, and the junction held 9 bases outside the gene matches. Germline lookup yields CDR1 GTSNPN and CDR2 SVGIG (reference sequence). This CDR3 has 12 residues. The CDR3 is CAGGAGGSEQYF. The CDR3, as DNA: TGTGCCGGAGGGGCGGGAGGGTCGGAGCAGTACTTC. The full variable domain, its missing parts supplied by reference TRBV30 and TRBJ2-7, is SQTIHQWPATLVQPVGSPLSLECTVEGTSNPNLYWYRQAAGRGLQLLFYSVGIGQISSEVPQNLSASRPQDRQFILSSKKLLLSDSGFYLCAGGAGGSEQYFGPGTRLTVT.

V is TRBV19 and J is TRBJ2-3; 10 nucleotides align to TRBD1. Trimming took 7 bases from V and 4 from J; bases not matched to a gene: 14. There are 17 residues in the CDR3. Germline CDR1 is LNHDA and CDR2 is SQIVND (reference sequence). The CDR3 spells CASNPAGQGGGPDTQYF. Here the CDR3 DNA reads TGTGCCAGTAACCCCGCTGGACAGGGGGGCGGGCCAGATACGCAGTATTTT.

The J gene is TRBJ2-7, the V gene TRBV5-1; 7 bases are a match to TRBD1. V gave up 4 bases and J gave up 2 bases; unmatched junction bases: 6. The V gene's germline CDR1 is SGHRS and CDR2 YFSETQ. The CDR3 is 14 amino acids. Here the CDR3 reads CASSGYRGAYEQYF. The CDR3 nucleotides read TGCGCCAGCAGCGGATACAGGGGAGCCTACGAGCAGTACTTC.

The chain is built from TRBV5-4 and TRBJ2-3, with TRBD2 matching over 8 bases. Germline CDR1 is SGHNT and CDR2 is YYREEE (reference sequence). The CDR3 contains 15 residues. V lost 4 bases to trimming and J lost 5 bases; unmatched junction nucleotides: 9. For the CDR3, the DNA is TGTGCCAGCAGCCATAGCGGGGTCGCACAAGATACGCAGTATTTT. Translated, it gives CASSHSGVAQDTQYF.

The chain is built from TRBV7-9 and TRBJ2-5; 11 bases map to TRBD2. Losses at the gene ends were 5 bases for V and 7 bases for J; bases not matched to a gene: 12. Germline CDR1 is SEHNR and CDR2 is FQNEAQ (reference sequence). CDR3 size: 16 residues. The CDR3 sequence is CASSRTGLADLGTQYF. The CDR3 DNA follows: TGTGCCAGCAGCCGAACGGGACTAGCGGATCTTGGGACCCAGTACTTC.

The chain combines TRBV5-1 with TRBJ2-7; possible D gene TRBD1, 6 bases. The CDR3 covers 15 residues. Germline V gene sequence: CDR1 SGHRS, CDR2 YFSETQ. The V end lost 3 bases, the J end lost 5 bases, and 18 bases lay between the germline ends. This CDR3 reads CASSSLETGSHEQYF. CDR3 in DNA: TGCGCCAGCAGCTCACTGGAGACAGGTAGCCACGAGCAGTACTTC.

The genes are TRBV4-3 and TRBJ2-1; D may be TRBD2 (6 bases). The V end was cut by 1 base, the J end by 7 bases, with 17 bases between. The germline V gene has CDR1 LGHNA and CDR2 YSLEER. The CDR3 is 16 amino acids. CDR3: CASSQGGAGSLNEQFF. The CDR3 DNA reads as TGCGCCAGCAGCCAAGGAGGGGCCGGGAGTCTAAATGAGCAGTTCTTC.

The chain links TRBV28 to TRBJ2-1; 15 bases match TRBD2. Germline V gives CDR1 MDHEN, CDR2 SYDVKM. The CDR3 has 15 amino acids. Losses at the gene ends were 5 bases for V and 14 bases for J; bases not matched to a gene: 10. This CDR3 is CASSIRTSGGALEFF. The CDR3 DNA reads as TGTGCCAGCAGTATCCGGACTAGCGGGGGGGCCTTGGAGTTCTTC.

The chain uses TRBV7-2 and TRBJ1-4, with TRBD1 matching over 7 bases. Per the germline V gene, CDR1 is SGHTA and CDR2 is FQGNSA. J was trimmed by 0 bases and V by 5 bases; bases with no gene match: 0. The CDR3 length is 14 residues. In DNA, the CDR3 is TGTGCCAGCAGCGACAGGGCAACTAATGAAAAACTGTTTTTT. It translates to CASSDRATNEKLFF.

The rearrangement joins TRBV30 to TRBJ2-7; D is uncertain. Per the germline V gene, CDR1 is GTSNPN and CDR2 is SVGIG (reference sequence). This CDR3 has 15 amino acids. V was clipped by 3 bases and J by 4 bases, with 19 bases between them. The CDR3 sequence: CAWSMGRAVEYEQYF. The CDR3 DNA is TGTGCCTGGAGCATGGGCAGAGCAGTTGAATACGAGCAGTACTTC.

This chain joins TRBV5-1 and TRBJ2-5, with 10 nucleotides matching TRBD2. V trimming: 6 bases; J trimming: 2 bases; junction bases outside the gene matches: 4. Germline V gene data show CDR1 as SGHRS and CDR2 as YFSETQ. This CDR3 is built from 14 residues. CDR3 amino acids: CASTPTSGQETQYF. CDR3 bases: TGCGCCAGCACCCCGACTAGCGGGCAAGAGACCCAGTACTTC. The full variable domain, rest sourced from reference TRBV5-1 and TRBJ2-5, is KAGVTQTPRYLIKTRGQQVTLSCSPISGHRSVSWYQQTPGQGLQFLFEYFSETQRNKGNFPGRFSGRQFSNSRSEMNVSTLELGDSALYLCASTPTSGQETQYFGPGTRLLVL.